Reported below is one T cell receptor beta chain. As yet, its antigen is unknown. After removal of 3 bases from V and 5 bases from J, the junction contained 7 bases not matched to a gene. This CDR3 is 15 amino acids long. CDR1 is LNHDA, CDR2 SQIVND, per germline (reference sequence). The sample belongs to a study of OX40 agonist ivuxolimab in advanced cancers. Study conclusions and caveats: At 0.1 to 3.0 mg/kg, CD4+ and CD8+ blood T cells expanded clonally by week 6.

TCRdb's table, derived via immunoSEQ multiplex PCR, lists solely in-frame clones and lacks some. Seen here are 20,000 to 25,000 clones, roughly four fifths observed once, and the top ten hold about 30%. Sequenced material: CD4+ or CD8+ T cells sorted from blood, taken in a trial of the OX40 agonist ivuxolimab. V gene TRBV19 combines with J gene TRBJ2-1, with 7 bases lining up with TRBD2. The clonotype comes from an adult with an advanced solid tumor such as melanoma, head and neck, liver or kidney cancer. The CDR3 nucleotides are TGTGCCAGTAGTATTCCGCGGGAGATCGACAATGAGCAGTTCTTC. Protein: CASSIPREIDNEQFF.